This T cell receptor beta chain is from a study of T cell changes during pregnancy in multiple sclerosis. There are 14 residues in the CDR3. From germline, CDR1 is SGHRS and CDR2 YFSETQ. Losses at the gene ends were 8 bases for V and 4 bases for J; bases not matched to a gene: 8. TCRdb keeps only in-frame clones here, not all; method: immunoSEQ multiplex PCR. The table includes around 96,000 clones, about 94% detected once. Material: peripheral blood, obtained after pregnancy. The J gene is TRBJ2-7, the V gene TRBV5-1; 11 bases line up with TRBD2. This clonotype originated in a female donor in good health, enrolled as a control in a pregnancy study. The CDR3 reads CASKTSGESYEQYF. The CDR3, as DNA: TGCGCCAGTAAGACTAGCGGGGAATCATACGAGCAGTACTTC.